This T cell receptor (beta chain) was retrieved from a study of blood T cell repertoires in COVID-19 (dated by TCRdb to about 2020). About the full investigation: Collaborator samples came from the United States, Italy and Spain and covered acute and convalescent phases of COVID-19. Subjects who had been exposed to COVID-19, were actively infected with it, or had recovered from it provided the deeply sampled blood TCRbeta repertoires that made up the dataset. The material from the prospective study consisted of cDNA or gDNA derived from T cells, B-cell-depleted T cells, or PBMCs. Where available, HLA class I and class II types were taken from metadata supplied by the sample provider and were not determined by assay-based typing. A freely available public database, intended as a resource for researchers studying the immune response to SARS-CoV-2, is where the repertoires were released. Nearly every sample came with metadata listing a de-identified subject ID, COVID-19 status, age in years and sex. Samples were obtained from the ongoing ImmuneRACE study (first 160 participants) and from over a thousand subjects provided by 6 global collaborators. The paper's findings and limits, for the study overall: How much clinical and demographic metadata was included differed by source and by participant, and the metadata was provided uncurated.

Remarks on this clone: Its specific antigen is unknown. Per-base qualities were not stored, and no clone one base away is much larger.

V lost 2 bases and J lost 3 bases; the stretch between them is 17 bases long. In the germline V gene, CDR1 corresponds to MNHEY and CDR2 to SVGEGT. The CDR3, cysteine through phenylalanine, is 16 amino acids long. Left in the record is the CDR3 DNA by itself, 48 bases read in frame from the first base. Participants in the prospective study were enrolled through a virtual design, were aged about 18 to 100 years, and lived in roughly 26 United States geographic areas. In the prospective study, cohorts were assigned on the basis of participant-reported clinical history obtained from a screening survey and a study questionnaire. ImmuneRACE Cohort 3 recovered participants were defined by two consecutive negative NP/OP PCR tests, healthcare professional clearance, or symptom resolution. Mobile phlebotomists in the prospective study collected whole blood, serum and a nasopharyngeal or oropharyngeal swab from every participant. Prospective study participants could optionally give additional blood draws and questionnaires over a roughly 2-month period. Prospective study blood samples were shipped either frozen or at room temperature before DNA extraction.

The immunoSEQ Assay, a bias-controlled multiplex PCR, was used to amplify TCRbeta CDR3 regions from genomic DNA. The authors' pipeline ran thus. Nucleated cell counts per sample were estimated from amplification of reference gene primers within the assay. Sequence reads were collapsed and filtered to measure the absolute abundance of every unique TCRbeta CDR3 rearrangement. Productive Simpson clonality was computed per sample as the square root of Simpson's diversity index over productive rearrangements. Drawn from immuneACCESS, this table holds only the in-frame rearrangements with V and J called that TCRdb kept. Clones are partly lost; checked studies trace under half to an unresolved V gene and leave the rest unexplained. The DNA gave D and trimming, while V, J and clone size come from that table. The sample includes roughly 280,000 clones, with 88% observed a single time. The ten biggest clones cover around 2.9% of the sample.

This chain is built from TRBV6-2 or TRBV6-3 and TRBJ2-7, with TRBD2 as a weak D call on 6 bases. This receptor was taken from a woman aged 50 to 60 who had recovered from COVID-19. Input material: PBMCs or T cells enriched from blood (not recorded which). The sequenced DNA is TGTGCCAGCAGTTACGGTCTGGGTAGCGGCGACTACGAGCAGTACTTC. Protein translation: CASSYGLGSGDYEQYF.